This note documents a single T cell receptor beta chain sequence. What it recognizes is unknown. The sample originates from a study of Ad26.COV2.S vaccination and SARS-CoV-2 variants. The wider study: Among those in the COV1001 Ad26.COV2.S trial arm was the donor.

Germline V gene lookup returns CDR1 SNHLY and CDR2 FYNNEI. The CDR3 has 16 amino acids. The ends were cut back, 2 bases at V and 4 bases at J, with 17 bases in the middle. Points from the study as a whole: Reported findings describe substantial breadth in spike-specific CD8+ and CD4+ T cell responses following vaccination.

The treatment here: some 19 received Ad26.COV2.S at low or high dose, single or two shots; 5 received placebo; per-sample allocation not given. Day 63 following the first vaccine or placebo injection was when the samples were taken. The repertoire was sequenced with immunoSEQ multiplex PCR; TCRdb's copy has only in-frame clones and lacks some. The sample lists a few hundred thousand clones, 83% occurring once. This receptor was taken from a person aged 18-65 years who received the Ad26.COV2.S COVID-19 vaccine or a placebo. Sequences were derived from peripheral blood, sampled in a trial of Ad26.COV2.S vaccine versus placebo. This sequence joins TRBV2 and TRBJ1-2; D is ambiguous. The CDR3 sequence: CASSEYSPGRTYGYTF. The CDR3 nucleotides read TGTGCCAGCAGTGAATACAGCCCGGGCCGCACCTATGGCTACACCTTC.